Listed below are T cell receptor beta chains from one sample, sequenced in a study of blood T cell repertoires in COVID-19. Profiled with immunoSEQ multiplex PCR; TCRdb holds only in-frame clones, not every one. The repertoire holds roughly 38,000 clones, around 84% seen once, with over 1.5% in the top ten. What was sequenced was peripheral blood. The origin of the receptors is a man in his sixties with COVID-19, enrolled during active disease. Each CDR3 is given with its conserved first and last residue. Each record gives: CDR3 protein, CDR3 DNA, D gene, J gene, clone size, V gene, CDR3 length. D genes are given only for firm matches. A clone size is listed for some rows: how often the clone was seen (once, few, many), or a class if it is expanded.

CASSPPRREQFF | TGTGCCAGCAGCCCCCCTAGGCGGGAGCAGTTCTTC | NA | TRBJ2-1 | few | TRBV7-2 | 12
CASSFTPGGAPAKNIQYF | TGTGCCAGCAGTTTCACCCCTGGGGGGGCGCCAGCCAAAAACATTCAGTACTTC | NA | TRBJ2-4 | NA | TRBV28 | 18
CARDRGSYEQYF | TGTGCCCGCGACCGGGGGTCCTACGAGCAGTACTTC | NA | TRBJ2-7 | NA | TRBV6-6 | 12
CAITSGSHPTDTQYF | TGTGCCATCACGTCGGGATCCCACCCCACAGATACGCAGTATTTT | NA | TRBJ2-3 | NA | TRBV10-3 | 15
CASSLGQNYGYTF | TGTGCCAGCAGCCTGGGACAGAACTATGGCTACACCTTC | TRBD1 | TRBJ1-2 | NA | TRBV7-8 | 13
CASSLDRGVNTEAFF | TGCGCCAGCAGCTTGGATCGCGGGGTGAACACTGAAGCTTTCTTT | NA | TRBJ1-1 | NA | TRBV5-1 | 15
CAWSRTGRSQPQHF | TGTGCCTGGAGTCGGACAGGGAGGTCTCAGCCCCAGCATTTT | TRBD1 | TRBJ1-5 | few | TRBV30 | 14
CASSVWGLANYGYTF | TGTGCCAGCAGCGTTTGGGGCCTAGCTAACTATGGCTACACCTTC | NA | TRBJ1-2 | NA | TRBV9 | 15
CASSWGPGTTQETQYF | TGCGCCAGCAGCTGGGGCCCCGGGACAACCCAAGAGACCCAGTACTTC | NA | TRBJ2-5 | NA | TRBV5-1 | 16
CAWRQGPNSPLHF | TGTGCCTGGAGACAGGGGCCCAATTCACCCCTCCACTTT | TRBD1 | TRBJ1-6 | NA | TRBV30 | 13
CASSLTTSSSMKQFF | TGTGCCAGCAGCCTGACTACCAGCTCATCCATGAAGCAGTTCTTC | NA | TRBJ2-1 | NA | TRBV7-2 | 15
CASSGYNEQFF | TGCGCCAGTAGCGGTTACAATGAGCAGTTCTTC | NA | TRBJ2-1 | NA | TRBV10-2 | 11
CASSLDPSANYGYTF | TGTGCCAGCAGCTTAGATCCGTCAGCTAACTATGGCTACACCTTC | NA | TRBJ1-2 | NA | TRBV11-2 | 15
CASRLALARKANYGYTF | TGTGCAAGTCGCTTAGCGCTAGCTAGAAAAGCTAACTATGGCTACACCTTC | NA | TRBJ1-2 | NA | TRBV12-2 | 17
CASSPDRDYGYTF | TGTGCCAGCTCACCGGACAGGGACTATGGCTACACCTTC | TRBD1 | TRBJ1-2 | NA | TRBV18 | 13
CASSRQGMGNIQYF | TGTGCCAGCAGCCGACAGGGGATGGGAAACATTCAGTACTTC | TRBD1 | TRBJ2-4 | NA | TRBV27 | 14
CASSQELTGRETQYF | TGTGCCAGCAGCCAAGAGCTGACAGGGCGTGAGACCCAGTACTTC | TRBD1 | TRBJ2-5 | NA | TRBV3-1/TRBV3-2 | 15
CASSQRSPSGELFF | TGCGCCAGCAGCCAACGTAGCCCGTCCGGGGAGCTGTTTTTT | NA | TRBJ2-2 | NA | TRBV4-1 | 14
CASSRDYVGDTQYF | TGTGCCAGCAGCCGGGACTACGTTGGAGATACGCAGTATTTT | TRBD2 | TRBJ2-3 | NA | TRBV7-8 | 14
CASSVSGETQYF | TGCGCCAGCAGCGTGAGTGGAGAGACCCAGTACTTC | NA | TRBJ2-5 | NA | TRBV5-1 | 12
CASSLSVRNTEAFF | TGTGCCAGCAGCTTATCTGTCAGGAACACTGAAGCTTTCTTT | NA | TRBJ1-1 | NA | TRBV7-8 | 14
CASSQNRPGGPEKLFF | TGTGCCAGCAGCCAGAACCGCCCCGGGGGGCCTGAAAAACTGTTTTTT | NA | TRBJ1-4 | NA | TRBV14 | 16
CASSSEAYNEQFF | TGCGCCAGCAGCTCAGAGGCTTACAATGAGCAGTTCTTC | NA | TRBJ2-1 | NA | TRBV5-1 | 13
CASRPGRVGQPQHF | TGTGCCAGCAGGCCGGGCAGGGTAGGTCAGCCCCAGCATTTT | NA | TRBJ1-5 | NA | TRBV27 | 14
CASSLRQGANEKLFF | TGTGCCAGCAGCCTTCGACAGGGGGCTAATGAAAAACTGTTTTTT | TRBD1 | TRBJ1-4 | NA | TRBV3-1/TRBV3-2 | 15
CASSVLGGGPYNSPLHF | TGTGCCAGCAGCGTCCTGGGGGGGGGCCCCTATAATTCACCCCTCCACTTT | NA | TRBJ1-6 | NA | TRBV9 | 17
CSASEQVGYGYTF | TGCAGTGCTAGTGAACAGGTTGGGTATGGCTACACCTTC | NA | TRBJ1-2 | once | TRBV20-1 | 13
CASSLIRGGNQPQHF | TGCGCCAGCAGCCTGATAAGGGGCGGAAATCAGCCCCAGCATTTT | NA | TRBJ1-5 | few | TRBV4-1 | 15
CASSPGQGVSEQYF | TGTGCCAGCAGCCCGGGACAGGGGGTTTCCGAGCAGTACTTC | TRBD1 | TRBJ2-7 | NA | TRBV5-5 | 14
CAIKGDFANEQFF | TGTGCCATAAAAGGGGATTTTGCCAATGAGCAGTTCTTC | NA | TRBJ2-1 | NA | TRBV10-3 | 13
CASSLTVNTEAFF | TGTGCCAGTAGCCTGACAGTTAACACTGAAGCTTTCTTT | NA | TRBJ1-1 | NA | TRBV19 | 13
CASTQITGRQRAYEQYF | TGTGCCAGCACCCAAATAACGGGCCGACAGCGGGCCTACGAGCAGTACTTC | NA | TRBJ2-7 | NA | TRBV28 | 17
CASSVGRNTEAFF | TGTGCCAGCAGCGTAGGGAGGAACACTGAAGCTTTCTTT | NA | TRBJ1-1 | NA | TRBV9 | 13